This section outlines one TCR beta chain sequence together with its context. This entry comes from a study of control samples from healthy donors and cancer patients. CDR1 is SGHTA and CDR2 is FQGNSA in the germline V gene. V shed 4 bases, J shed 6 bases, and the junction held 17 bases outside the gene matches. There are 17 residues in the CDR3. TCRdb keeps only in-frame clones here, not all; method: immunoSEQ multiplex PCR. Among 70,000 to 95,000 clones listed, around 87% were seen once. The clonotype was recovered from a man aged 50 or older in good health. The rearrangement joins TRBV7-2 to TRBJ2-7, with 8 bases lining up with TRBD2. The source material was blood. The CDR3 here is CASSSGGSSRIAREQYF. The CDR3 coding sequence is TGTGCCAGCAGCTCGGGAGGGAGTAGTAGAATCGCGCGCGAGCAGTACTTC.